The clone carrying this T cell receptor beta chain was seen a single time. Its antigen remains unknown. Relative to the germline gene, one junction end is altered; a read error may explain this. This entry comes from a study of T cell responses to AZD1222 COVID-19 vaccine. The study, taken as a whole, reports: There were repertoire samples only from the period after the peak T cell response.

Generated by immunoSEQ multiplex PCR, the TCRdb table keeps only in-frame clones and is missing some. Of 200,000 to 250,000 clones listed, about 94% are singletons. The CDR3 is 15 amino acids. The germline V gene encodes CDR1 SGHVS and CDR2 FNYEAQ. The chain recombines TRBV7-6 with TRBJ2-7; TRBD1 agrees at 10 bases. This sequence originates from an adult who received the MenACWY meningococcal vaccine as a control. The sample in question was peripheral blood, obtained 28 days after the second dose of the MenACWY control vaccine. CDR3 loop: CASSPTGQGTYVQYF. CDR3 nucleotide sequence: TGTGCCAGCAGCCCAACGGGACAGGGGACGTACGTGCAGTACTTC.